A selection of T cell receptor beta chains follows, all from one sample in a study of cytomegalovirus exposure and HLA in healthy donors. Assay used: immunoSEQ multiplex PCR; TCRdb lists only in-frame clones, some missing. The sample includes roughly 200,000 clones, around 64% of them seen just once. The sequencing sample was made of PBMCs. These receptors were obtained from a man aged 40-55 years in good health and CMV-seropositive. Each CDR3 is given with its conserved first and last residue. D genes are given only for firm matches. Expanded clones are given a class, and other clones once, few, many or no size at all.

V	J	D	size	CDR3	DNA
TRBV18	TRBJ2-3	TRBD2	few	CASSQSGSGVGSDTQYF	TGTGCCAGCTCCCAATCGGGGAGCGGGGTGGGGAGTGATACGCAGTATTTT
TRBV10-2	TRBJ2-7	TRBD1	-	CASSGQGRRDEQYF	TGCGCCAGCAGTGGACAGGGTAGAAGAGACGAGCAGTACTTC
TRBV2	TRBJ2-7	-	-	CASSETQLQYF	TGTGCCAGCAGTGAAACCCAGTTACAGTACTTC
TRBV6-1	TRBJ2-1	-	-	CASSETRYNEQFF	TGTGCCAGCAGTGAAACTCGGTACAATGAGCAGTTCTTC
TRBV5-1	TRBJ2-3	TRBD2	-	CASCRGGTATDTQYF	TGCGCCAGCTGTCGGGGGGGAACCGCCACAGATACGCAGTATTTT
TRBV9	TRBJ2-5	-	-	CASSVVGWAQETQYF	TGTGCCAGCAGCGTAGTAGGTTGGGCCCAAGAGACCCAGTACTTC
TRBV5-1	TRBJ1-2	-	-	CASSFRGAPTTPNYGYTF	TGCGCCAGCAGCTTCCGGGGGGCTCCTACAACTCCGAACTATGGCTACACCTTC
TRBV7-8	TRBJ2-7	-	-	CASSLEETNYEQYF	TGTGCCAGCAGCTTAGAGGAGACCAACTACGAGCAGTACTTC
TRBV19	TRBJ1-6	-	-	CASRFRDSPLHF	TGTGCCAGTAGGTTCAGGGATTCACCCCTCCACTTT
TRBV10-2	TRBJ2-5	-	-	CASSESQDPGQTQYF	TGCGCCAGCAGTGAGTCGCAGGATCCTGGGCAGACCCAGTACTTC
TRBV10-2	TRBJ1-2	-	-	CASSVAGDLYGYTF	TGCGCCAGCAGTGTGGCAGGGGATCTCTATGGCTACACCTTC
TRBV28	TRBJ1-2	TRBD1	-	CASSLQGAPGSYTF	TGTGCCAGCAGCCTACAGGGGGCGCCGGGGAGCTACACCTTC
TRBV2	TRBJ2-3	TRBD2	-	CASRRLAGDTQYF	TGTGCCAGCAGGCGACTAGCGGGAGATACGCAGTATTTT
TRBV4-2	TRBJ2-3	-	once	CASSRIGAGGPSTDTQYF	TGTGCCAGCAGCCGCATTGGAGCCGGGGGACCGAGCACAGATACGCAGTATTTT
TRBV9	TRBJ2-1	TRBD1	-	CASSLDGQGNHNEQFF	TGTGCCAGCAGCTTAGACGGACAGGGTAACCACAATGAGCAGTTCTTC
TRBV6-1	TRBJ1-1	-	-	CASSEATGHGNTEAFF	TGTGCCAGCAGTGAAGCCACGGGACACGGGAACACTGAAGCTTTCTTT
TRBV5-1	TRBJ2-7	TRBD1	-	CASSLPGQGSYEQYF	TGCGCCAGCAGCTTACCGGGACAGGGATCCTACGAGCAGTACTTC
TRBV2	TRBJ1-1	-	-	CASSDRSSTEAFF	TGTGCCAGCAGTGACAGGTCGAGCACTGAAGCTTTCTTT
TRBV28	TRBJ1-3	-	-	CASSSLEGSGNTIYF	TGTGCCAGCAGTTCCCTAGAGGGATCTGGAAACACCATATATTTT
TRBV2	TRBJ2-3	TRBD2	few	CAELGLAGSTDTQYF	TGTGCCGAATTGGGACTAGCGGGATCCACAGATACGCAGTATTTT
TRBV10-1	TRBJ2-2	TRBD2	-	CASRGTTSGGVTGELFF	TGCGCCAGCAGGGGTACGACTAGCGGGGGGGTCACCGGGGAGCTGTTTTTT
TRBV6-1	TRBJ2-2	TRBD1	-	CASRGDRGNTGELFF	TGTGCCAGCAGGGGGGACAGGGGGAACACCGGGGAGCTGTTTTTT
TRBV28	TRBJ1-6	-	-	CASSLPTGFNSPLHF	TGTGCCAGCAGTCTCCCGACAGGCTTTAATTCACCCCTCCACTTT
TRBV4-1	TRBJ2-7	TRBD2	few	CASSQERPSGGSRIYEQYF	TGCGCCAGCAGCCAAGAGAGACCTAGCGGGGGGTCCAGAATCTACGAGCAGTACTTC
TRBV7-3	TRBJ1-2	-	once	CASSVNRGGGYGYTF	TGTGCCAGCAGCGTTAACCGGGGGGGAGGCTATGGCTACACCTTC
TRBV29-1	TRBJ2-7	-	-	CSVENPGSEQYF	TGCAGCGTTGAAAACCCAGGCTCTGAGCAGTACTTC
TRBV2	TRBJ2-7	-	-	CASSEFRGRNYEQYF	TGTGCCAGCAGTGAATTCCGGGGTAGAAACTACGAGCAGTACTTC
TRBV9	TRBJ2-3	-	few	CASSAYAGAGDTQYF	TGTGCCAGCAGCGCGTACGCGGGGGCGGGGGATACGCAGTATTTT
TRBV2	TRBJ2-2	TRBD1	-	CASRTTGVPRELFF	TGTGCCAGCAGGACCACAGGGGTTCCCAGGGAGCTGTTTTTT
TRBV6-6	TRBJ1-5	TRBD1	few	CASSPRTGGNQPQHF	TGTGCCAGCAGCCCCCGGACAGGGGGCAATCAGCCCCAGCATTTT
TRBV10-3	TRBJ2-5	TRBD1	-	CAISAGQGKETQYF	TGTGCCATCAGCGCGGGACAGGGGAAAGAGACCCAGTACTTC
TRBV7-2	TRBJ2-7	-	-	CASSPRGSGPYEQYF	TGTGCCAGCAGCCCCCGGGGGAGTGGGCCCTACGAGCAGTACTTC
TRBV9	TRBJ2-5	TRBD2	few	CASSSGGTTETQYF	TGTGCCAGCAGTAGCGGGGGGACCACAGAGACCCAGTACTTC
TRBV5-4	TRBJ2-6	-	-	CASSFNQGLGSGANVLTF	TGTGCCAGCAGCTTTAATCAGGGGTTGGGCTCTGGGGCCAACGTCCTGACTTTC
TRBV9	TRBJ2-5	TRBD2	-	CASSVLAGVVETQYF	TGTGCCAGCAGCGTCTTGGCGGGGGTAGTAGAGACCCAGTACTTC
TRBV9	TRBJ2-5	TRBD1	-	CASSARTGTQETQYF	TGTGCCAGCAGCGCGAGGACAGGGACCCAAGAGACCCAGTACTTC
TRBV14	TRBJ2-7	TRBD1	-	CASSQPWDRDNEQYF	TGTGCCAGCAGCCAACCATGGGACAGGGACAACGAGCAGTACTTC
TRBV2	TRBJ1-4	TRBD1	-	CASSEGRGYNEKLFF	TGTGCCAGCAGTGAAGGCAGGGGGTATAATGAAAAACTGTTTTTT
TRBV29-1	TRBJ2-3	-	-	CSVAPGLSTDTQYF	TGCAGCGTTGCTCCGGGACTGAGCACAGATACGCAGTATTTT
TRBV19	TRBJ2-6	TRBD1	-	CASSIGGSTVLGANVLTF	TGCGCCAGTAGTATAGGGGGCTCGACGGTCCTCGGGGCCAACGTCCTGACTTTC
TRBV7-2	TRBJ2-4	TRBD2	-	CASSLSGDVGGEYF	TGTGCCAGCAGCTTAAGCGGGGATGTCGGGGGAGAGTACTTC
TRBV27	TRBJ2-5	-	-	CASRGHRIGETQYF	TGTGCCAGCAGGGGTCACAGGATTGGGGAGACCCAGTACTTC
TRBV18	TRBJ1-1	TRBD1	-	CASSPGTGGTEAFF	TGTGCCAGCTCACCAGGGACAGGGGGGACTGAAGCTTTCTTT
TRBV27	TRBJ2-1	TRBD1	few	CASSPGQGTYNEQFF	TGTGCCAGCAGTCCAGGACAGGGCACCTACAATGAGCAGTTCTTC
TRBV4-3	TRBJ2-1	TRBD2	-	CASSQESGLAGVVVSSYNEQFF	TGCGCCAGCAGCCAAGAGTCGGGACTAGCGGGGGTGGTTGTTAGCTCCTACAATGAGCAGTTCTTC
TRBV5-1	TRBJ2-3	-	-	CTSSLGGPTDTQYF	TGCACCAGCAGCTTGGGCGGGCCCACAGATACGCAGTATTTT
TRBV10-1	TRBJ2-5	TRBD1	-	CASSAQGARGTQYF	TGCGCCAGCAGTGCACAGGGGGCCAGGGGGACCCAGTACTTC
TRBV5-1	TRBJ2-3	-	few	CASSLDAARTDTQYF	TGCGCCAGCAGCTTGGACGCCGCGAGAACAGATACGCAGTATTTT
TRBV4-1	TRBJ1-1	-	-	CASSQVGYREGRTPEAFF	TGCGCCAGCAGCCAAGTCGGGTACAGGGAGGGGAGAACGCCTGAAGCTTTCTTT
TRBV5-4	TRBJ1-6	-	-	CASTLPRVDKVGSPLHF	TGTGCCAGCACCCTCCCCAGGGTTGATAAGGTCGGTTCACCCCTCCACTTT
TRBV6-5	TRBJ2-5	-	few	CASSYTEQGGETQYF	TGTGCCAGCAGTTACACGGAACAGGGGGGGGAGACCCAGTACTTC
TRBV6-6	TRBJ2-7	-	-	CASSQSEKSSYEQYF	TGTGCCAGCAGTCAAAGCGAGAAGAGCTCCTACGAGCAGTACTTC
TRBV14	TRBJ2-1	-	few	CASSQVAGIYNEQFF	TGTGCCAGCAGCCAAGTGGCGGGGATTTACAATGAGCAGTTCTTC